This TCR beta chain was identified during a study of tumor-infiltrating lymphocytes in primary liver carcinoma (dated by TCRdb to 2015 to 2018). Describing the broader study: Hepatocellular carcinoma (four) or combined HCC and intrahepatic cholangiocarcinoma (one) was present in the five patients, who were three men and two women aged 30 to 69 years. To link TCRbeta repertoire diversity with the local molecular phenotype, the approximately 25 tumor region samples were profiled using Agilent mRNA microarrays. The study combined TCRbeta repertoire sequencing, expression microarrays and whole-exome sequencing across five regions of each liver tumor, with adjacent normal tissue and blood. Technical replicate repertoires showed high reproducibility, with mean shared-clone rates roughly 0.87 and correlation coefficients above 0.95. The five patients had tumors of stage T1-T3 N0M0, with maximum diameters ranging from 4.2 to 10 cm. Each sample produced about 3.5 to 7.13 million productive TCRbeta reads, and read depth showed no significant difference between tissue types. A total of some 35 specimens from 5 patients underwent TCRbeta repertoire sequencing, comprising around 25 tumor regions, 5 adjacent noncancerous liver tissues and 5 peripheral blood samples. Here is what the overall study found, with its caveats: The study included only 4 to 6 patients, and the authors note findings should be validated in a larger study. Consistent with antigen-driven expansion, pairs of tumor regions showed higher repertoire overlap (mean about 36%) than either tumor-adjacent pairs (around 17%) or tumor-blood pairs (around 15%). Bulk unsorted samples precluded comparing CD4+ and CD8+ T cell repertoires. Only about 8-25% of top clones were present in all five regions of a tumor, suggesting spatial heterogeneity of tumor-infiltrating T cells. Only the TCR beta chain was sequenced, which likely underestimates true repertoire diversity because unpaired alpha chains were not captured. The top 250 clones accounted for a significantly greater share of the repertoire in tumors than in blood (p = 0.039).

TCRbeta-specific cDNA was reverse-transcribed from around 500 ng total RNA using a constant-region primer and ProtoScript II reverse transcriptase. TCRbeta libraries were built with three nested multiplex PCR rounds, a slightly modified ARM-PCR procedure. Multiplex TRBV1-TRBV30 forward primers and a Cbeta reverse primer were used in the first two PCR rounds, each of which was run for around 9 cycles. A final 25-cycle PCR with Deep VentR polymerase added sample barcodes and Illumina adapters. Before sequencing, amplicons of 200-500 bp were gel-purified using a QIAquick gel extraction kit. TCRbeta amplicons were sequenced on an Illumina HiSeq 2500 with 250-bp paired-end reads. The paper's processing steps were these. Reads were quality-trimmed with Trimmomatic v0.33, and paired reads were merged with FLASH v1.2.11 to recover full CDR3 sequences. V, D and J germline segments were assigned to the rearranged TCRbeta sequences using MiGEC v1.2.1b. Clonotype statistics, along with Shannon-Wiener diversity indices, were calculated using VDJtools v1.0.0. Except for diversity analysis, only the 250 most abundant clonotypes of each sample were used in subsequent analyses to reduce sampling bias. TCRdb ran its own pipeline on the public reads, namely fastp trimming at Q25 and MiXCR clone calling, and kept in-frame beta chains. Every distinct CDR3 protein forms one entry, paired with its most common genes and DNA. The authors' filters were not applied to this entry. This sample lists tens of thousands of distinct CDR3 sequences; around 70% were detected once. In total, the top ten clones hold roughly 21% of the sample.

There are a few counts of this clonotype. Its target antigen remains unknown. No qualities accompany the bases; no much larger clone lies one base away. Total RNA and DNA were co-extracted without cell sorting from approximately 22-30 mg of bulk tissue using the AllPrep DNA/RNA mini kit. Surgical resection was performed in China between late 2015 and March 2016 on about 5 patients with histopathologically diagnosed primary liver carcinoma. Patients had chronic HBV infection and were treatment-naive at sampling. Each tumor was sampled at five spatially separated regions: the superior, inferior, left-lateral and right-lateral poles and the tumor centre. More than 85% viable tumor cells were found by histology in every tumor sample. Fresh tumor and adjacent tissue pieces were bisected, with one half stored in RNAlater at -80 degrees C and the other half sent for histology. The junction shows trimming of 6 bases on V and 1 base on J, plus 17 bases between the germline ends. CDR1 DFQATT and CDR2 SNEGSKA were looked up in the germline V gene (reference sequence). The CDR3 covers 15 residues, taking in both the cysteine and the phenylalanine. Only CDR3 DNA remains: 45 bases, in frame from the first base.

This receptor was obtained from a man between 35 and 55 years old with primary liver carcinoma and hepatitis B virus infection. Sequencing input: liver tumor tissue from sampling region 1. In the paper's terms, the cell subset or site label means: tumor region T1, superior pole. In this chain, TRBV20-1 is recombined with TRBJ2-3, with a tentative D gene TRBD2 over 5 matching bases. CDR3 protein: CSAPSFGRGTDTQYF. The nucleotide sequence reads TGCAGTGCCCCCTCGTTCGGGCGGGGCACAGATACGCAGTATTTT.